The entry below gives a single T cell receptor beta chain sequence along with its context. This sample is drawn from a study of blood T cell repertoires in COVID-19. Study summary: COVID-19 samples, acute and convalescent, were from the United States, Italy and Spain.

Original data processing: Amplified reference gene primers provided the basis for estimating nucleated cell counts. The data were produced by immunoSEQ multiplex PCR, yet TCRdb's version contains in-frame clones alone and is incomplete. For V, J and clone size, that table is used; D and trimming come from the DNA. This table has about 170,000 clones, more than 75% appearing once. The CDR3 spans 14 residues. Trimming took 6 bases from V and 4 from J; bases not matched to a gene: 5. Germline CDR1 and CDR2: SNHLY and FYNNEI. This sequence was found in a man aged 45-60 years who had recovered from COVID-19. The sample was peripheral blood. The V and J genes are TRBV2 and TRBJ2-1, with TRBD2 matching over 8 bases. The CDR3 coding sequence is TGTGCCAGCAGACCGGGGGGGGTATACAATGAGCAGTTCTTC. Protein sequence: CASRPGGVYNEQFF.